This T cell receptor (beta chain) was sequenced in a study of response to subunit inactivated influenza vaccine. Findings and limits, study-wide: The study's authors posited that every seasonal influenza vaccination enlists few new T cells.

TCRdb analysed the RT-PCR reads with MiXCR anew, one entry per CDR3 protein. Of roughly 790,000 distinct CDR3 sequences listed, about 20% are singletons. This CDR3 has 11 residues. Germline lookup yields CDR1 DFQATT and CDR2 SNEGSKA (reference sequence). V lost 0 bases to trimming and J lost 14 bases, with 11 bases between them. With regard to this clonotype: Its antigen is unknown.

The sample consisted of PBMCs from blood, taken 5 days after vaccination. The sequence derives from a man in his forties or fifties who received an inactivated influenza vaccine. The chain employs TRBV20-1 and TRBJ2-1; D not resolved. CDR3 in amino acids: CSARDSPWEFF. The CDR3 nucleotides read TGCAGTGCTAGAGATTCCCCTTGGGAGTTCTTC.